This T cell receptor (beta chain) stems from a study of blood T cell repertoires in COVID-19. Study-wide background: Acute and convalescent COVID-19 specimens originated in the United States, Italy and Spain. T cells, B-cell-depleted T cells, or PBMCs provided the cDNA or gDNA that served as material.

In the original analysis: Reference gene primer amplification gave estimated nucleated cell counts. Profiling relied on immunoSEQ multiplex PCR, and the TCRdb table lists in-frame clones only, not all of them. V and J calls plus clone size are reproduced from that table; the DNA served to infer D and trimming. The table records some 49,000 clones, 83% of them present only once. Germline values: CDR1 SNHLY, CDR2 FYNNEI. The CDR3 loop spans 15 amino acids. V lost 7 bases and J lost 4, with 19 bases in between. Sequencing input: peripheral blood. The receptor was isolated from a human donor in a cohort sampled during active COVID-19. The chain recombines TRBV2 with TRBJ1-1; perhaps TRBD1 as D (5 bases). CDR3 bases: TGTGCCAGCAATCTCGGCGGGACCCAGACCACTGAAGCTTTCTTT. Translated: CASNLGGTQTTEAFF.